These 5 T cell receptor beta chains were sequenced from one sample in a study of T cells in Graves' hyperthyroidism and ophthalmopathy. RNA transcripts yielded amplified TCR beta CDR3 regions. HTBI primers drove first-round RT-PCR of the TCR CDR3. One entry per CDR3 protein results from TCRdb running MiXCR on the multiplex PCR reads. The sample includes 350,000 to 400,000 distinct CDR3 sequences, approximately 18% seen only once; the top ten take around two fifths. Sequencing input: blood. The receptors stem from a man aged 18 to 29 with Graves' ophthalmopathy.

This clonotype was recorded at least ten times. The CDR3 DNA reads as TGTGCCAGCACCTTAGTGATGGGGAGTGAAGCTTTCTTT. Protein product: CASTLVMGSEAFF. The rearrangement links TRBV3-1 to TRBJ1-1; D is uncertain. The CDR3 extends over 13 amino acids. The V and J ends lost 7 bases and 7 bases respectively, with 16 bases between them. CDR1 and CDR2 (germline): LGHDT, YNNKEL (reference sequence). Combining the CDR3 with reference TRBV3-1 and TRBJ1-1 gives the whole variable domain DTAVSQTPKYLVTQMGNDKSIKCEQNLGHDTMYWYKQDSKKFLKIMFSYNNKELIINETVPNRFSPKSPDKAHLNLHINSLELGDSAVYFCASTLVMGSEAFFGQGTRLTVV.

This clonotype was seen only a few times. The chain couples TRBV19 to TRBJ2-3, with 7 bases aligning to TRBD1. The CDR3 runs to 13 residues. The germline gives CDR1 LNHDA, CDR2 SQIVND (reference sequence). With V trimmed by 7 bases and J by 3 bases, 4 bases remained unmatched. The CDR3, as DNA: TGTGCCAGTACCGGACAGGCGACAGATACGCAGTATTTT. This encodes CASTGQATDTQYF.

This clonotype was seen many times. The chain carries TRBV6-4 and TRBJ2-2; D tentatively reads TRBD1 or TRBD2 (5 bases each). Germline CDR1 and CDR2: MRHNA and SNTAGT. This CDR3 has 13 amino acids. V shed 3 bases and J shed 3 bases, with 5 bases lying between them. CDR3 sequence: CASSEGHTGELFF. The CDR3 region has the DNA TGTGCCAGCAGTGAGGGACACACCGGGGAGCTGTTTTTT.

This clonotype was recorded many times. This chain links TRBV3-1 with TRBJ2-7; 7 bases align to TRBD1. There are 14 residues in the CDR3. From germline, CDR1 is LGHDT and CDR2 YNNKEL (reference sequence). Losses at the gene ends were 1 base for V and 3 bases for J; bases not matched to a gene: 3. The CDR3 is CASSQGTGHYEQYF. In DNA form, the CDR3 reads TGTGCCAGCAGCCAAGGGACAGGCCACTACGAGCAGTACTTC.

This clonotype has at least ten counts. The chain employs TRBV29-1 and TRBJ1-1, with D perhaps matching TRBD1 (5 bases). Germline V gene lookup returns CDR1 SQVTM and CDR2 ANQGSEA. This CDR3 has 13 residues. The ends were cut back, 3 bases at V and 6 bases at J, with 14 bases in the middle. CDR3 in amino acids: CSVEGPLRPEAFF. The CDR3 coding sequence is TGCAGCGTTGAGGGGCCCCTCAGGCCTGAAGCTTTCTTT.